This T cell receptor beta chain was recovered during a study of CD8+ T cells in alopecia areata. cDNA reverse transcribed from extracted RNA served as the sequencing template. Profiled with immunoSEQ multiplex PCR; TCRdb holds only in-frame clones, not every one. Here the sample spans 30,000 to 40,000 clones, roughly 80% being singletons. Lesional scalp punch biopsies and peripheral blood were collected from alopecia areata patients. This CDR3 is 15 amino acids long. The ends lost 4 bases at V and 0 bases at J; junction bases unmatched: 4. Germline CDR1 SQVTM, CDR2 ANQGSEA. The TCR was taken from a human donor with alopecia areata. Sequencing was done on a sample of NKG2D-low CD8+ T cells sorted from blood. V usage is TRBV29-1 and J usage is TRBJ2-2, with 8 bases identical to TRBD1. DNA of the CDR3: TGCAGCGTTGGGGCAGGGGGCGCGAACACCGGGGAGCTGTTTTTT. Translating gives CSVGAGGANTGELFF.